The clone carrying this T cell receptor beta chain came up a few times. Its antigen is as yet unknown. This CDR3 is 15 amino acids long. From germline, CDR1 is SEHNR and CDR2 FQNEAQ (reference sequence). The V gene lost 0 bases and the J gene lost 5 bases, with 13 bases spanning the gap. Clones were sequenced by immunoSEQ multiplex PCR, and TCRdb holds only the in-frame ones, with some missing. This table holds 18,000 or so clones, about 67% found once. These data are taken from a study of OX40 agonist ivuxolimab in advanced cancers. Whole-study findings and limits: In the 0.1-3.0 mg/kg groups, partial responders showed among the lowest expansion. At 0.1 to 3.0 mg/kg, clonal expansion of CD4+ and CD8+ blood T cells had occurred by week 6.

Drawing of blood for sampling happened at baseline, at cycle 4 day 1, and at cycle 7 day 1. The chain is built from TRBV7-9 and TRBJ2-5; D perhaps matches TRBD2 (6 bases). This receptor was obtained from an adult with an advanced solid tumor such as melanoma, head and neck, liver or kidney cancer. Source: CD4+ or CD8+ T cells sorted from blood, taken in a trial of the OX40 agonist ivuxolimab. CDR3: CASSLAVGGGETQYF. In DNA, the CDR3 is TGTGCCAGCAGCTTAGCCGTGGGCGGAGGGGAGACCCAGTACTTC.